Presented here are 21 T cell receptor beta chains from one specimen sequenced in a study of CD8 T cells in ankylosing spondylitis. Whole-study results and caveats: What seemed typical of ankylosing spondylitis blood was a TCR beta motif built from about eight highly homologous variants.

TCRdb fed the 5' RACE reads into MiXCR, producing one record per CDR3 protein. The table includes hundreds of thousands of distinct CDR3 sequences, about 13% detected once. Antigens of these TCRs are unknown. The specimen sequenced was blood, either unsorted or a sorted T cell fraction (not recorded which). These receptors were taken from a male donor with ankylosing spondylitis.

The V gene is TRBV7-8, the J gene TRBJ1-1; 7 bases map to TRBD1. V was pared by 1 base and J by 2 bases, with 7 bases of the junction left unmatched. Germline assignment: CDR1 SGHVS and CDR2 FQNEAQ. The CDR3 is made up of 16 amino acids. Here the CDR3 reads CASSLEGAGINTEAFF. The CDR3 DNA reads TGTGCCAGCAGCTTAGAGGGGGCAGGGATTAACACTGAAGCTTTCTTT.

The V gene is TRBV5-1, the J gene TRBJ1-1; D not resolved. The ends were cut back, 4 bases at V and 2 bases at J, with 9 bases in the middle. The CDR3 runs 13 residues. Germline CDR1 is SGHRS and CDR2 is YFSETQ. CDR3 region: CASSPDHNTEAFF. Written as DNA, the CDR3 is TGCGCCAGCAGCCCCGACCACAACACTGAAGCTTTCTTT.

This clonotype has just a few counts. This CDR3 is CASSLLPRDRGLNEQFF. The CDR3 DNA follows: TGCGCCAGCAGCTTATTACCCCGGGACAGGGGACTCAATGAGCAGTTCTTC. The chain uses TRBV5-1 and TRBJ2-1; 10 bases match TRBD1. Germline V gene sequence: CDR1 SGHRS, CDR2 YFSETQ. The V gene end was trimmed by 2 bases and the J gene end by 6 bases; junction bases not matched to a gene: 11. This CDR3 region has 17 residues.

The chain employs TRBV19 and TRBJ2-3; D not certain. This CDR3 comprises 15 residues. The V end was cut by 0 bases, the J end by 0 bases, with 7 bases between. Germline CDR1 reads LNHDA; CDR2 reads SQIVND (reference sequence). CDR3 amino acids: CASSIDEQSTDTQYF. For the CDR3, the DNA is TGTGCCAGTAGTATAGATGAACAGAGCACAGATACGCAGTATTTT.

This clonotype was counted between two and nine times. The chain employs TRBV3-1 and TRBJ2-1; 14 bases align to TRBD2. Germline values: CDR1 LGHDT, CDR2 YNNKEL (reference sequence). The trim removed 0 bases at V and 9 bases at J, leaving 7 bases unmatched. This CDR3 is 17 amino acids long. The CDR3 sequence: CASSQDLGTSGSGEQFF. CDR3 coding DNA: TGTGCCAGCAGCCAAGATCTCGGGACTAGCGGGAGTGGTGAGCAGTTCTTC.

The rearrangement joins TRBV7-8 to TRBJ2-1; 7 nucleotides agree with TRBD2. With V trimmed by 7 bases and J by 4 bases, 7 bases remained unmatched. The CDR3 extends over 14 amino acids. CDR1 and CDR2 from the germline V gene are SGHVS and FQNEAQ. Written as DNA, the CDR3 is TGTGCCAGCACCCCGGGAGGTTTATACAATGAGCAGTTCTTC. Its protein product is CASTPGGLYNEQFF. The full variable domain, with the rest looked up from reference TRBV7-8 and TRBJ2-1, is GAGVSQSPRYKVAKRGQDVALRCDPISGHVSLFWYQQALGQGPEFLTYFQNEAQLDKSGLPSDRFFAERPEGSVSTLKIQRTQQEDSAVYLCASTPGGLYNEQFFGPGTRLTVL.

This clonotype was detected many times. The rearrangement links TRBV12-3 or TRBV12-4 to TRBJ1-2; D perhaps matches TRBD1 (5 bases). This CDR3 contains 14 residues. Between the trimmed V and J ends, which lost 3 bases and 6 bases, there was a span of 14 bases. In DNA form, the CDR3 reads TGTGCCAGCAGTTTGAGGACAAATTTCCATGGCTACACCTTC. Its translation is CASSLRTNFHGYTF.

This clonotype occurred a few times. The gene calls are TRBV20-1 and TRBJ1-2, with 10 bases identical to TRBD1. The CDR3 has 16 amino acids. Germline V CDR1 and CDR2: DFQATT, SNEGSKA (reference sequence). The J segment lost 2 bases and the V segment lost 0 bases, leaving 6 bases of the junction unmatched. CDR3 nucleotide sequence: TGCAGTGCTAGAGACGCCGCGGACAGGGGGAACTATGGCTACACCTTC. Translated: CSARDAADRGNYGYTF.

The chain combines TRBV3-1 with TRBJ2-1; TRBD2 matches 9 bases. The V segment lost 3 bases and the J segment 5 bases; nucleotides outside the gene matches: 14. The CDR3 spans 18 residues. Per germline, CDR1 LGHDT and CDR2 YNNKEL (reference sequence). CDR3 sequence (DNA): TGTGCCAGCAGCCACGAGAATAAAGCGGGAGGAGCGGACAATGAGCAGTTCTTC. Its protein product is CASSHENKAGGADNEQFF.

The rearrangement links TRBV10-2 to TRBJ2-7, with D possibly TRBD1 on 5 matching bases. Deletions cut 5 bases from V and 2 bases from J, with 10 bases between. CDR3 size: 13 residues. Germline CDR1 WSHSY, CDR2 SAAADI. The CDR3 spells CASSWAGPYEQYF. As DNA, the CDR3 is TGCGCCAGCAGTTGGGCAGGGCCCTACGAGCAGTACTTC.

Only a few counts were recorded for this clonotype. The rearrangement uses TRBV2 and TRBJ1-5; a weak D match, TRBD1 (5 bases). The V gene lost 4 bases and the J gene lost 4 bases, with 11 bases spanning the gap. Looked up from germline, CDR1 is SNHLY and CDR2 is FYNNEI. The CDR3 loop spans 14 amino acids. CDR3 residues: CASSAQGTNQPQHF. In nucleotides, the CDR3 is TGTGCCAGCAGTGCTCAGGGCACAAATCAGCCCCAGCATTTT.

This clonotype was counted a few times. This rearrangement joins TRBV24-1 to TRBJ2-1; D is undetermined. Trimming cost V 4 bases and J 12 bases, with 18 bases left between them. Germline assignment: CDR1 KGHDR and CDR2 SFDVKD. The CDR3 consists of 14 residues. In nucleotides, the CDR3 is TGTGCCACCAGTGAGGGCACGCAAGGTGACCGGCAGTTCTTC. As protein: CATSEGTQGDRQFF.

The chain couples TRBV25-1 to TRBJ1-4; D unclear. The CDR3 runs 15 residues. Trimming took 2 bases from V and 6 from J, leaving 13 bases between them. CDR1 and CDR2 from the germline V gene are MGHDK and SYGVNS. The CDR3 here is CASSEGGRPDEKLFF. The CDR3 bases are TGTGCCAGCAGTGAAGGAGGAAGACCGGATGAAAAACTGTTTTTT.

V and J are TRBV7-2 and TRBJ1-5; 7 bases match TRBD1. The CDR3 loop spans 14 amino acids. V shed 5 bases, J shed 5 bases, and the junction held 6 bases outside the gene matches. In germline, CDR1 is SGHTA, CDR2 FQGNSA. This chain's CDR3 is CASSADREYQPQHF. In DNA form, the CDR3 reads TGTGCCAGCAGCGCCGACAGGGAGTATCAGCCCCAGCATTTT.

This clonotype was seen more than once but under ten times. This chain joins TRBV7-2 and TRBJ2-1; D is ambiguous. Trimming removed 2 bases at V and 6 bases at J, with 14 bases between. CDR1 SGHTA and CDR2 FQGNSA come from the germline V gene. This CDR3 contains 15 residues. The CDR3 bases are TGTGCCAGCAGCTTAATGGGCCGACTCGCCAATGAGCAGTTCTTC. This gives the protein CASSLMGRLANEQFF.

The chain uses TRBV6-4 and TRBJ1-4; 8 bases are a match to TRBD1. After removal of 4 bases from V and 7 bases from J, the junction contained 8 bases not matched to a gene. From germline, CDR1 is MRHNA and CDR2 SNTAGT. The CDR3 is 15 residues long. The CDR3 region is CASSGWTGNREKLFF. CDR3 sequence (DNA): TGTGCCAGCAGTGGATGGACAGGGAATCGTGAAAAACTGTTTTTT.

This clonotype was detected many times. V gene TRBV6-5 combines with J gene TRBJ2-7; 7 bases match TRBD2. Germline trimming cut 2 bases from V and 5 bases from J; bases unmatched to any gene: 9. Per germline, CDR1 MNHEY and CDR2 SVGAGI. CDR3 length: 15 residues. In DNA form, the CDR3 reads TGTGCCAGCAGTTACCGAGCGGGATTCGGTAACGAGCAGTACGTC. It encodes CASSYRAGFGNEQYV.

The chain couples TRBV18 to TRBJ2-7, with a tentative D call TRBD2 (5 bases). In germline, CDR1 is KGHSH, CDR2 LQKENI. Trimming took 3 bases from V and 4 from J, leaving 13 bases between them. The CDR3 extends over 14 amino acids. The CDR3 protein is CASSPRTGKYEQYF. CDR3 coding DNA: TGTGCCAGCTCACCGCGGACGGGGAAATACGAGCAGTACTTC. The full variable domain, in which reference TRBV18 and TRBJ2-7 provide the parts outside the CDR3, is NAGVMQNPRHLVRRRGQEARLRCSPMKGHSHVYWYRQLPEEGLKFMVYLQKENIIDESGMPKERFSAEFPKEGPSILRIQQVVRGDSAAYFCASSPRTGKYEQYFGPGTRLTVT.

This clonotype was observed a few times. The chain joins TRBV6-2 or TRBV6-3 to TRBJ2-3; 12 bases map to TRBD2. The CDR3 runs 17 residues. Unmatched junction bases numbered 7, after V lost 3 bases and J lost 3 bases. Germline CDR1 reads MNHEY; CDR2 reads SVGEGT. The CDR3 loop is CASSYRPSGRATDTQYF. The CDR3 DNA sequence: TGTGCCAGCAGTTATCGTCCTAGCGGGAGGGCGACAGATACGCAGTATTTT.

The gene calls are TRBV7-6 and TRBJ2-1; 11 nucleotides agree with TRBD2. Looked up from germline, CDR1 is SGHVS and CDR2 is FNYEAQ. The CDR3 runs to 17 residues. Trimming cost V 0 bases and J 7 bases; bases outside gene matches: 8. The CDR3 is CASSLALAGGSINEQFF. CDR3 sequence (DNA): TGTGCCAGCAGCTTAGCGCTAGCGGGAGGTTCAATTAATGAGCAGTTCTTC. The full variable domain, rest sourced from reference TRBV7-6 and TRBJ2-1, is GAGVSQSPRYKVTKRGQDVALRCDPISGHVSLYWYRQALGQGPEFLTYFNYEAQQDKSGLPNDRFSAERPEGSISTLTIQRTEQRDSAMYRCASSLALAGGSINEQFFGPGTRLTVL.

This clonotype has ten or more counts. The rearrangement uses TRBV15 and TRBJ2-3, with 7 bases matching TRBD2. The CDR3 extends over 16 amino acids. From germline, CDR1 is LNHNV and CDR2 YYDKDF (reference sequence). Trimming cost V 0 bases and J 4 bases; bases outside gene matches: 7. CDR3 coding DNA: TGTGCCACCAGCAGAGATCCGGCGGGAGCATCAGATACGCAGTATTTT. Encoded protein: CATSRDPAGASDTQYF.